The 28 T cell receptor beta chains below all came from one sample that was sequenced in a study of glioma-infiltrating T cells after dendritic cell vaccination. The table came from immunoSEQ multiplex PCR; TCRdb's copy has only in-frame clones and leaves some out. The sample consists of around 97,000 clones, roughly 76% of them appearing once. The material was blood, obtained before dendritic cell vaccination. Receptor source: a human donor with glioblastoma.

This chain links TRBV19 with TRBJ1-5; D may be TRBD1 (5 bases). The CDR3 length is 13 residues. Germline V gene data show CDR1 as LNHDA and CDR2 as SQIVND (reference sequence). The germline V and J ends were trimmed by 4 bases and 4 bases, with 8 bases remaining between them. CDR3 sequence reads: CASSRQSNQPQHF. The DNA for the CDR3 is TGTGCCAGTAGTAGACAGTCGAATCAGCCCCAGCATTTT. The full variable domain, with the rest looked up from reference TRBV19 and TRBJ1-5, is DGGITQSPKYLFRKEGQNVTLSCEQNLNHDAMYWYRQDPGQGLRLIYYSQIVNDFQKGDIAEGYSVSREKKESFPLTVTSAQKNPTAFYLCASSRQSNQPQHFGDGTRLSIL.

This clone has ten or more counts. The V and J genes are TRBV19 and TRBJ1-3, with D perhaps matching TRBD1 (6 bases). Trimming shortened V by 6 bases and J by 0 bases, and 12 bases separated the two germline ends. The CDR3 spans 15 residues. Germline values: CDR1 LNHDA, CDR2 SQIVND (reference sequence). CDR3 sequence (DNA): TGTGCCAGTAGGCCCTCAGGGGACTCTGGAAACACCATATATTTT. Protein product: CASRPSGDSGNTIYF.

This chain uses TRBV10-1 with TRBJ2-7, with D perhaps matching TRBD2 (6 bases). CDR3 length equals 15 residues. Per the germline V gene, CDR1 is WNHNN and CDR2 is SYGVQD (reference sequence). V was pared by 2 bases and J by 3 bases, with 14 bases between. The CDR3 bases are TGCGCCAGCAGTGAGGGATTGGGGGGTGGCTACGAGCAGTACTTC. Protein: CASSEGLGGGYEQYF.

This chain links TRBV7-9 with TRBJ2-5, with D possibly being TRBD1 (5 bases). V was clipped by 4 bases and J by 5 bases, with 23 bases between them. CDR3 length: 17 amino acids. The germline gives CDR1 SEHNR, CDR2 FQNEAQ (reference sequence). The DNA for the CDR3 is TGTGCCAGCAGCTCTCCACCTCGACAGAGATCGAGGGAGACCCAGTACTTC. Amino acids: CASSSPPRQRSRETQYF.

The chain joins TRBV12-5 to TRBJ2-7, with a weak D call TRBD2 (5 bases). Germline lookup yields CDR1 LGHNT and CDR2 FRNRAP. V lost 5 bases to trimming and J lost 3 bases, with 11 bases between them. The CDR3 extends over 13 amino acids. CDR3 residues: CASGAHAGYEQYF. The CDR3 DNA reads as TGTGCTAGTGGTGCCCATGCGGGCTACGAGCAGTACTTC.

The rearrangement joins TRBV30 to TRBJ2-1; D may be TRBD1 (6 bases). V was shortened by 2 bases and J by 5 bases, with 10 bases between the two germline ends. Germline values: CDR1 GTSNPN, CDR2 SVGIG (reference sequence). The CDR3 has 13 amino acids. The CDR3 spells CAWSQDSDNEQFF. The CDR3 DNA reads TGTGCCTGGAGTCAGGACAGTGACAATGAGCAGTTCTTC.

The chain recombines TRBV7-2 with TRBJ1-5; 7 nucleotides match TRBD1. The CDR3 covers 18 residues. CDR1 and CDR2 (germline): SGHTA, FQGNSA. V gave up 5 bases and J gave up 4 bases; unmatched junction bases: 17. CDR3 sequence reads: CASSGGRDRRGRNQPQHF. The CDR3, as DNA: TGTGCCAGCAGCGGAGGGCGGGACAGACGAGGAAGGAATCAGCCCCAGCATTTT.

This clone was recorded only once. The V call is TRBV4-1, the J call TRBJ2-2, with D perhaps TRBD1 (5 bases). CDR3 length: 15 amino acids. CDR1 and CDR2 from the germline V gene are MGHRA and YSYEKL. Trimming stripped 1 base from V and 2 bases from J, with 8 bases between. The CDR3 loop reads CASSQGGRNTGELFF. The CDR3 DNA sequence: TGCGCCAGCAGCCAAGGGGGCAGAAACACCGGGGAGCTGTTTTTT.

This clone came up once. The chain uses TRBV6-6 and TRBJ1-2, with 8 bases aligning to TRBD1. V lost 5 bases to trimming and J lost 2 bases; unmatched junction nucleotides: 1. Germline V gene sequence: CDR1 MNHNY, CDR2 SVGAGI (reference sequence). This CDR3 has 13 amino acids. The CDR3 nucleotides read TGTGCCAGCAGTCGGACAGGGAACTATGGCTACACCTTC. This sequence encodes CASSRTGNYGYTF.

The chain couples TRBV10-3 to TRBJ2-3; D may be TRBD2 (5 bases). V gave up 8 bases and J gave up 0 bases, with 12 bases separating them. The V gene's germline CDR1 is ENHRY and CDR2 SYGVKD. This CDR3 contains 14 residues. The CDR3 bases are TGTGCCATCGGAGGACGGTCTAGCACAGATACGCAGTATTTT. Translation gives CAIGGRSSTDTQYF.

This clone was seen just once. The chain has TRBV19 and TRBJ1-6, with D hard to call. Germline V lookup: CDR1 LNHDA, CDR2 SQIVND (reference sequence). There are 15 residues in the CDR3. Trimming shortened V by 8 bases and J by 3 bases, and 14 bases separated the two germline ends. CDR3 amino acids: CASHRGKRYNSPLHF. The CDR3 coding sequence is TGTGCCAGTCATCGGGGTAAGCGCTATAATTCACCCCTCCACTTT.

The chain links TRBV2 to TRBJ1-1; tentative D call: TRBD1 (5 bases). CDR3 length: 14 amino acids. With 2 bases removed from V and 6 bases from J, the gap between germline ends came to 13 bases. Germline V gene sequence: CDR1 SNHLY, CDR2 FYNNEI. CDR3 region: CASSEMAGFAEAFF. DNA for the CDR3: TGTGCCAGCAGTGAAATGGCAGGGTTTGCTGAAGCTTTCTTT.

This clone has just a few counts. The CDR3 spells CASSLHRAGANVLTF. The DNA of the CDR3 is TGTGCCAGCAGCCTACACAGGGCTGGGGCCAACGTCCTGACTTTC. The genes are TRBV11-2 and TRBJ2-6; D perhaps matches TRBD1 (6 bases). CDR3 length equals 15 residues. Germline V gene sequence: CDR1 SGHAT, CDR2 FQNNGV. V was cut by 5 bases and J by 2 bases, with 10 bases left in between.

The chain uses TRBV4-1 and TRBJ1-5, with no clear D. The CDR3 length is 15 residues. V lost 5 bases to trimming and J lost 2 bases, with 13 bases between them. CDR1 is MGHRA, CDR2 YSYEKL, per germline. DNA for the CDR3: TGCGCCAGCAGCTCGATCGCAGGTGGCAATCAGCCCCAGCATTTT. Amino acid sequence: CASSSIAGGNQPQHF.

J is TRBJ2-5 and V is TRBV30, with D uncertain. V was cut by 2 bases and J by 0 bases, with 7 bases left in between. In germline, CDR1 is GTSNPN, CDR2 SVGIG (reference sequence). The CDR3 has 13 residues. The CDR3 loop reads CAWSNSYQETQYF. DNA of the CDR3: TGTGCCTGGAGTAACAGCTACCAAGAGACCCAGTACTTC.

A word on this clone: One end of the junction varies from germline; a read error may be responsible. This sequence joins TRBV6-1 and TRBJ1-3; D perhaps matches TRBD1 (5 bases). The CDR3 is 13 residues long. The germline V gene has CDR1 MNHNS and CDR2 SASEGT. The CDR3 DNA is TGTGCCGGCAGACAGAACTCTGGAAACACCATATATTTT. Its protein is CAGRQNSGNTIYF.

V gene TRBV7-2 combines with J gene TRBJ2-5, with D uncertain. There are 13 residues in the CDR3. CDR1 and CDR2 (germline): SGHTA, FQGNSA. The germline V and J ends were trimmed by 1 base and 5 bases, with 8 bases remaining between them. CDR3 sequence: CASSLGPPETQYF. DNA of the CDR3: TGTGCCAGCAGCTTAGGGCCCCCGGAGACCCAGTACTTC.

The chain recombines TRBV28 with TRBJ2-3; 9 nucleotides match TRBD2. The germline V gene encodes CDR1 MDHEN and CDR2 SYDVKM. CDR3 length equals 13 residues. The CDR3 DNA reads as TGTCTATGGGCGGGGGGGCACACAGATACGCAGTATTTT. Its protein is CLWAGGHTDTQYF.

This chain connects TRBV5-4 to TRBJ1-5; 9 bases agree with TRBD1. This CDR3 has 17 residues. V lost 5 bases, J lost 4 bases, and 13 bases stayed unmatched. Germline V gives CDR1 SGHNT, CDR2 YYREEE (reference sequence). The DNA of the CDR3 is TGTGCCAGCAGGCAAGCCCGGGACAGGGTTTTAAATCAGCCCCAGCATTTT. Amino acid sequence: CASRQARDRVLNQPQHF.

V usage is TRBV20-1 and J usage is TRBJ2-5; perhaps TRBD2 as D (6 bases). This CDR3 is 11 amino acids long. In germline, CDR1 is DFQATT, CDR2 SNEGSKA (reference sequence). The DNA for the CDR3 is TGCGTGGGGCGGAGGGGAGAGACCCAGTACTTC. This translates into CVGRRGETQYF.

This chain links TRBV27 with TRBJ1-6; D gene uncertain. The germline V gene encodes CDR1 MNHEY and CDR2 SMNVEV (reference sequence). This CDR3 has 16 residues. Trimming pared 7 bases from V and 0 bases from J, leaving 13 bases between. This CDR3 is CASTPTLSSYNSPLHF. CDR3 bases: TGTGCCAGCACCCCCACGTTGAGCTCCTATAATTCACCCCTCCACTTT.

The chain recombines TRBV5-1 with TRBJ2-7; tentative D call: TRBD2 (5 bases). V lost 2 bases and J 7 bases, leaving 16 bases between the germline ends. Germline loops: CDR1 SGHRS, CDR2 YFSETQ. The CDR3 covers 14 residues. CDR3 protein: CASSFASRGSEQYF. As DNA, the CDR3 is TGCGCCAGCAGCTTTGCGTCTCGGGGATCAGAGCAGTACTTC.

The gene calls are TRBV4-1 and TRBJ1-3; D is unclear. Germline CDR1 reads MGHRA; CDR2 reads YSYEKL. V lost 1 base to trimming and J lost 1 base, with 17 bases between them. This CDR3 has 18 amino acids. The CDR3 coding sequence is TGCGCCAGCAGCCAAGGGCGGGTCGAAACCAAATCTGGAAACACCATATATTTT. Translated, it gives CASSQGRVETKSGNTIYF.

V usage is TRBV4-3 and J usage is TRBJ1-1; D gene unclear. This CDR3 has 14 residues. The germline V and J ends were trimmed by 0 bases and 0 bases, with 5 bases remaining between them. Germline lookup yields CDR1 LGHNA and CDR2 YSLEER. CDR3: CASSQDQMNTEAFF. The CDR3 region has the DNA TGCGCCAGCAGCCAAGATCAGATGAACACTGAAGCTTTCTTT.

This chain uses TRBV5-4 with TRBJ2-5; TRBD1 matches at 8 bases. The CDR3 totals 15 residues. The germline gives CDR1 SGHNT, CDR2 YYREEE (reference sequence). V lost 4 bases and J lost 3; bases outside the gene matches: 8. The CDR3 bases are TGTGCCAGCAGCCGGACCACAGGGGGTAAAGAGACCCAGTACTTC. It codes for CASSRTTGGKETQYF.

J is TRBJ2-7 and V is TRBV7-2; D remains unclear. Germline V lookup: CDR1 SGHTA, CDR2 FQGNSA. V was shortened by 1 base and J by 6 bases, with 7 bases between the two germline ends. This CDR3 has 12 amino acids. The DNA for the CDR3 is TGTGCCAGCAGCTTAGGGCCGCCCGAGCAGTACTTC. The encoded protein is CASSLGPPEQYF.

To note about this clone: This may be a read error: a much more frequent sequence differs by one nucleotide. The rearrangement uses TRBV2 and TRBJ2-3, with 12 bases identical to TRBD2. V was pared by 4 bases and J by 1 base, with 0 bases of the junction left unmatched. The CDR3 has 15 residues. Germline V gives CDR1 SNHLY, CDR2 FYNNEI. Here the CDR3 DNA reads TGTGCCAGCAGTGGACTAGCGGGGGGCACAGATACGCAGTATTTT. Translating gives CASSGLAGGTDTQYF.

This clone was observed a few times. The gene calls are TRBV6-1 and TRBJ2-1; the D is unclear. The CDR3 contains 13 residues. Trimming took 0 bases from V and 4 from J, leaving 4 bases between them. Germline CDR1 and CDR2: MNHNS and SASEGT. The CDR3 DNA is TGTGCCAGCAGTGAAGCTTCTTACAATGAGCAGTTCTTC. It yields the protein CASSEASYNEQFF.